Listed below are T cell receptor beta chains from one sample, sequenced in a study of cytomegalovirus exposure and HLA in healthy donors. Sequencing used immunoSEQ multiplex PCR; TCRdb keeps in-frame clones, though not all of them. This table holds 90,000 to 120,000 clones, about 84% found once. The sequenced material came from PBMCs. The receptors were gathered from a man aged 30-40 years in good health and CMV-seronegative. The CDR3 runs from the conserved cysteine through the conserved F or W. Each record gives: clone size, J gene, V gene, D gene, CDR3 protein, CDR3 DNA. The D gene is left open where the match is weak. For some rows the clone size is stated as once, few or many, or as a class when expanded; others skip it.

clone_size: few
j_call: TRBJ2-5
v_call: TRBV27
d_call: TRBD1
cdr3_aa: CASRQGLGETQYF
cdr3_nt: TGTGCCAGCCGACAGGGGTTAGGGGAGACCCAGTACTTC

clone_size: .
j_call: TRBJ2-5
v_call: TRBV5-6
d_call: .
cdr3_aa: CASSPVGGETQYF
cdr3_nt: TGTGCCAGCAGCCCAGTCGGAGGCGAGACCCAGTACTTC

clone_size: few
j_call: TRBJ1-4
v_call: TRBV7-9
d_call: .
cdr3_aa: CASGSENEKLFF
cdr3_nt: TGTGCCAGCGGATCGGAGAATGAAAAACTGTTTTTT

clone_size: .
j_call: TRBJ2-7
v_call: TRBV18
d_call: TRBD1
cdr3_aa: CASSGTAVHEQYF
cdr3_nt: TGTGCCAGCTCAGGGACAGCAGTTCACGAGCAGTACTTC

clone_size: .
j_call: TRBJ2-7
v_call: TRBV29-1
d_call: .
cdr3_aa: CSVIQGFAEQYF
cdr3_nt: TGCAGCGTTATTCAGGGGTTCGCCGAGCAGTACTTC

clone_size: .
j_call: TRBJ1-2
v_call: TRBV10-3
d_call: .
cdr3_aa: CAISESETANYGYTF
cdr3_nt: TGTGCCATCAGTGAGTCTGAGACAGCAAACTATGGCTACACCTTC

clone_size: .
j_call: TRBJ1-2
v_call: TRBV15
d_call: .
cdr3_aa: CATSPAGGHYGYTF
cdr3_nt: TGTGCCACCAGCCCCGCCGGGGGGCACTATGGCTACACCTTC

clone_size: .
j_call: TRBJ2-5
v_call: TRBV6-5
d_call: .
cdr3_aa: CASSYATGAQYF
cdr3_nt: TGTGCCAGCAGTTACGCGACGGGGGCCCAGTACTTC

clone_size: .
j_call: TRBJ1-1
v_call: TRBV12-5
d_call: TRBD1
cdr3_aa: CASGGTAPNTEAFF
cdr3_nt: TGTGCTAGTGGTGGGACAGCCCCGAACACTGAAGCTTTCTTT

clone_size: .
j_call: TRBJ2-5
v_call: TRBV6-5
d_call: .
cdr3_aa: CASSPSPGGETQYF
cdr3_nt: TGTGCCAGCAGCCCCAGCCCCGGCGGGGAGACCCAGTACTTC